Each of the 14 T cell receptor beta chains below was sequenced from the same sample in a study of control samples from healthy donors and cancer patients. The repertoire was sequenced with immunoSEQ multiplex PCR; TCRdb's copy has only in-frame clones and lacks some. The data show roughly 64,000 clones, over 75% seen once. The specimen was PBMCs. These TCRs come from a woman between 45 and 65 years old with colorectal cancer.

The CDR3 protein is CASSSPFSGSPLQSYNEQFF. CDR3 sequence (DNA): TGTGCCAGCAGTTCCCCCTTTAGCGGGAGCCCCCTTCAATCCTACAATGAGCAGTTCTTC. The chain combines TRBV28 with TRBJ2-1; TRBD2 matches 9 bases. Germline V CDR1 and CDR2: MDHEN, SYDVKM. The CDR3 covers 20 residues. Trimming took 4 bases from V and 1 from J; bases not matched to a gene: 17.

The rearrangement joins TRBV5-1 to TRBJ1-1; the D gene is possibly TRBD1 (6 bases). Germline CDR1 is SGHRS and CDR2 is YFSETQ. Trimming shortened V by 1 base and J by 5 bases, and 12 bases separated the two germline ends. The CDR3 extends over 14 amino acids. CDR3 sequence: CASSLSGGPTEAFF. As DNA, the CDR3 is TGCGCCAGCAGCTTGTCGGGGGGGCCGACTGAAGCTTTCTTT.

V and J are TRBV6-1 and TRBJ2-4; D is unclear. The CDR3 covers 15 residues. V was cut by 0 bases and J by 2 bases, with 8 bases left in between. Germline CDR1 is MNHNS and CDR2 is SASEGT. As DNA, the CDR3 is TGTGCCAGCAGTGAAGCGCCACATCCCAAAAACATTCAGTACTTC. It is translated as CASSEAPHPKNIQYF.

V gene TRBV28 combines with J gene TRBJ1-5; 10 positions match TRBD1. The V gene's germline CDR1 is MDHEN and CDR2 SYDVKM. The CDR3 has 14 residues. Unmatched junction bases numbered 5, after V lost 7 bases and J lost 5 bases. CDR3 nucleotide sequence: TGTGCCAGCACGACAGGGGGCGAGGATCAGCCCCAGCATTTT. This gives the protein CASTTGGEDQPQHF.

The chain recombines TRBV7-3 with TRBJ2-1, with 8 bases matching TRBD2. CDR3 size: 16 residues. Trimming cost V 4 bases and J 9 bases; bases outside gene matches: 14. In germline, CDR1 is SGHTA, CDR2 FQGTGA. The CDR3 sequence: CASSSSGLAGRGEQFF. CDR3 nucleotides: TGTGCCAGCAGCTCCAGCGGACTAGCCGGGAGGGGTGAGCAGTTCTTC.

This chain joins TRBV6-5 and TRBJ2-5, with 8 bases that match TRBD1. The trim removed 6 bases at V and 6 bases at J, leaving 6 bases unmatched. CDR1 is MNHEY and CDR2 is SVGAGI in the germline V gene. The CDR3 sequence is 13 residues long. CDR3 loop: CASRVGQGQTQYF. CDR3 bases: TGTGCCAGCAGGGTTGGACAGGGCCAGACCCAGTACTTC.

The chain uses TRBV10-3 and TRBJ1-1, with 8 bases aligning to TRBD1. The trim removed 10 bases at V and 4 bases at J, leaving 11 bases unmatched. The CDR3 length is 14 residues. Germline V gives CDR1 ENHRY, CDR2 SYGVKD. The CDR3 DNA reads as TGTGCCACGCGACAGGGGAGCCCTCTCACTGAAGCTTTCTTT. Translated, it gives CATRQGSPLTEAFF.

CDR3 nucleotides: TGTGCCAGCAGTTTTAGGGACAGCTTAAACACCGGGGAGCTGTTTTTT. Its protein is CASSFRDSLNTGELFF. The V call is TRBV27, the J call TRBJ2-2; 7 bases are shared with TRBD1. This CDR3 spans 16 amino acids. Germline CDR1 is MNHEY and CDR2 is SMNVEV (reference sequence). Losses at the gene ends were 3 bases for V and 2 bases for J; bases not matched to a gene: 6.

The chain combines TRBV5-1 with TRBJ2-2; 8 nucleotides match TRBD2. CDR1 and CDR2 from the germline V gene are SGHRS and YFSETQ. Losses at the gene ends were 2 bases for V and 2 bases for J; bases not matched to a gene: 11. The length of the CDR3 is 18 residues. Written as DNA, the CDR3 is TGCGCCAGCAGCTTAACTCCGGGACTAGACTCAAACACCGGGGAGCTGTTTTTT. Its translation: CASSLTPGLDSNTGELFF.

A single count supports this clone. This chain joins TRBV19 and TRBJ1-3; D uncertain. The CDR3 is 16 amino acids. Germline assignment: CDR1 LNHDA and CDR2 SQIVND (reference sequence). Trimming cost V 4 bases and J 2 bases, with 15 bases left between them. The CDR3 DNA reads as TGTGCCAGTAGTAAGGCGGGCACCAGAACTGGAAACACCATATATTTT. This gives the protein CASSKAGTRTGNTIYF.

The chain recombines TRBV11-2 with TRBJ2-6; the D gene is possibly TRBD2 (5 bases). CDR3 length: 19 amino acids. Germline V CDR1 and CDR2: SGHAT, FQNNGV. Trimming shortened V by 4 bases and J by 1 base, and 20 bases separated the two germline ends. The CDR3 coding sequence is TGTGCCAGCAGCTGGATGATGGGAGTCGACGGATCTGGGGCCAACGTCCTGACTTTC. Translation: CASSWMMGVDGSGANVLTF.

This clone was seen once. The rearrangement joins TRBV28 to TRBJ1-2, with 7 bases aligning to TRBD1. V was clipped by 5 bases and J by 6 bases; unmatched bases: 3. This CDR3 is built from 12 residues. From germline, CDR1 is MDHEN and CDR2 SYDVKM. CDR3 amino acids: CASSADRDGYTF. The CDR3 nucleotides are TGTGCCAGCAGTGCCGACAGGGATGGCTACACCTTC.

The genes are TRBV27 and TRBJ2-3; no firm D call. The CDR3 consists of 13 residues. The V end was cut by 5 bases, the J end by 2 bases, with 8 bases between. The germline V gene has CDR1 MNHEY and CDR2 SMNVEV (reference sequence). The CDR3 DNA sequence: TGTGCCAGCAGTCCAATACCCACAGATACGCAGTATTTT. It is translated as CASSPIPTDTQYF.

This chain connects TRBV5-1 to TRBJ2-7; maybe TRBD2 (5 bases). Germline V lookup: CDR1 SGHRS, CDR2 YFSETQ. Trimming pared 4 bases from V and 0 bases from J, leaving 14 bases between. The CDR3 runs to 15 residues. CDR3 sequence reads: CASSGSGRSSYEQYF. Written as DNA, the CDR3 is TGCGCCAGCAGCGGGAGCGGCCGGTCCTCCTACGAGCAGTACTTC.